A selection of T cell receptor beta chains follows, all from one sample in a study of cytomegalovirus exposure and HLA in healthy donors. Sequenced by immunoSEQ multiplex PCR; TCRdb stores in-frame clones only, minus some. Of some 180,000 clones listed, approximately 78% are singletons. The sequenced material came from PBMCs. The receptors were gathered from a woman younger than 35 in good health and CMV-seronegative. Each CDR3 is given with its conserved first and last residue. Fields, in order: D gene, V gene, J gene, clone size, CDR3 protein, CDR3 DNA. D genes are given only for firm matches. The size field is filled for only some rows; it gives once, few, many or a size class.

-,TRBV7-9,TRBJ2-7,-,CASSRGPTSYEQYF,TGTGCCAGCAGCCGCGGTCCCACTTCCTACGAGCAGTACTTC
-,TRBV5-1,TRBJ1-5,few,CASTSSRGQPQHF,TGCGCCAGCACCTCCTCAAGAGGACAGCCCCAGCATTTT
-,TRBV27,TRBJ2-1,once,CASSSLTTARYNEQFF,TGTGCCAGCAGTTCTCTAACGACAGCCCGCTACAATGAGCAGTTCTTC
-,TRBV7-2,TRBJ2-7,-,CASSLALGPFYEQYF,TGTGCCAGCAGCTTAGCGTTGGGGCCCTTCTACGAGCAGTACTTC
-,TRBV6-5,TRBJ2-5,-,CASSYSADFLGTQYF,TGTGCCAGCAGTTACTCGGCGGACTTCCTTGGGACCCAGTACTTC
TRBD2,TRBV7-9,TRBJ2-1,-,CASSPTRGMGNEQFF,TGTGCCAGCAGCCCGACGCGGGGGATGGGCAATGAGCAGTTCTTC
TRBD1,TRBV25-1,TRBJ2-1,-,CASSDHTYRGQDEQFF,TGTGCCAGCAGTGATCATACCTACAGGGGGCAGGATGAGCAGTTCTTC
TRBD2,TRBV9,TRBJ2-1,-,CASGGLAGEQFF,TGTGCCAGCGGAGGACTAGCGGGAGAGCAGTTCTTC
-,TRBV6-5,TRBJ1-5,-,CASSYGLLQPQHF,TGTGCCAGCAGTTACGGCCTCCTTCAGCCCCAGCATTTT
TRBD2,TRBV4-2,TRBJ2-1,-,CASSQDWGLAGQFGQFF,TGTGCCAGCAGCCAAGATTGGGGACTAGCGGGACAATTCGGGCAGTTCTTC
TRBD1,TRBV15,TRBJ1-5,-,CATSPLGGDRGFGNQPQHF,TGTGCCACCAGCCCCCTTGGTGGGGACAGGGGATTTGGCAATCAGCCCCAGCATTTT
-,TRBV27,TRBJ2-3,-,CASSFNRVMLPDTQYF,TGTGCCAGCAGTTTCAACAGGGTGATGTTGCCAGATACGCAGTATTTT
TRBD1,TRBV7-8,TRBJ1-2,-,CASSLAGQGYDYTF,TGTGCCAGCAGCTTAGCGGGACAGGGTTATGACTACACCTTC
-,TRBV2,TRBJ2-5,-,CASSESEERKETQYF,TGTGCCAGCAGTGAAAGTGAGGAGCGGAAAGAGACCCAGTACTTC
-,TRBV21-1,TRBJ2-3,once,CASSIRGRTDTQYF,TGTGCCAGCAGCATCAGGGGGAGAACAGATACGCAGTATTTT
TRBD2,TRBV7-9,TRBJ2-2,-,CASSKGTSGNTGELFF,TGTGCCAGCAGCAAAGGGACTAGCGGGAACACCGGGGAGCTGTTTTTT
-,TRBV28,TRBJ2-7,-,CASTRGSLYEQYF,TGTGCCAGCACCCGGGGGTCTCTCTACGAGCAGTACTTC
-,TRBV5-6,TRBJ1-4,-,CASSHDRANEKLFF,TGTGCCAGCAGCCACGACAGAGCTAATGAAAAACTGTTTTTT
TRBD2,TRBV2,TRBJ2-7,-,CASSEAGEYYEQYF,TGTGCCAGCAGTGAGGCGGGAGAGTACTACGAGCAGTACTTC
-,TRBV10-2,TRBJ1-2,few,CASSARDINYGYTF,TGCGCCAGCAGTGCCCGGGACATTAACTATGGCTACACCTTC
TRBD2,TRBV7-2,TRBJ2-1,-,CASSFLLAGDHYNEQFF,TGTGCCAGCAGCTTCCTTCTAGCGGGAGACCACTACAATGAGCAGTTCTTC
TRBD1,TRBV5-4,TRBJ1-2,-,CASSDTNRGTFYGYTF,TGTGCCAGCAGTGACACCAACAGGGGCACCTTCTATGGCTACACCTTC
TRBD2,TRBV15,TRBJ2-3,few,CATSRDKSEGLAGGADTQYF,TGTGCCACCAGCAGAGATAAATCGGAAGGACTAGCGGGAGGGGCAGATACGCAGTATTTT
TRBD2,TRBV7-2,TRBJ2-1,-,CASSLGLADSYNEQFF,TGTGCCAGCAGCTTAGGACTAGCTGACTCCTACAATGAGCAGTTCTTC
TRBD1,TRBV28,TRBJ1-5,-,CASSTGGQGNQPQHF,TGTGCCAGCAGTACAGGGGGCCAGGGCAATCAGCCCCAGCATTTT
TRBD1,TRBV5-6,TRBJ1-1,-,CASSLGPRQGAEAFF,TGTGCCAGCAGCTTGGGTCCCCGACAGGGAGCTGAAGCTTTCTTT
-,TRBV6-1,TRBJ2-6,-,CASSEYARFAGANVLTF,TGTGCCAGCAGTGAATACGCTAGGTTCGCTGGGGCCAACGTCCTGACTTTC
-,TRBV7-6,TRBJ1-1,-,CASSKSPDTEAFF,TGTGCCAGCAGCAAGAGTCCGGACACTGAAGCTTTCTTT
-,TRBV19,TRBJ1-4,-,CASSILPPSTGINEKLFF,TGTGCCAGTAGTATACTCCCCCCTTCGACAGGTATTAATGAAAAACTGTTTTTT
-,TRBV28,TRBJ1-1,-,CASSLLGHLNTEAFF,TGTGCCAGCAGTTTACTGGGACACCTGAACACTGAAGCTTTCTTT
TRBD2,TRBV7-6,TRBJ2-5,-,CASSLWGGTQYF,TGTGCCAGCAGCTTATGGGGGGGGACCCAGTACTTC
TRBD1,TRBV27,TRBJ2-7,-,CASSFLRQGSAYEQYF,TGTGCCAGCAGTTTCCTCAGACAGGGTTCTGCTTACGAGCAGTACTTC
TRBD2,TRBV14,TRBJ2-1,-,CASSPPGTSSYNEQFF,TGTGCCAGCAGCCCTCCGGGGACTAGCTCCTACAATGAGCAGTTCTTC
TRBD1,TRBV4-1,TRBJ2-3,-,CASSQVPGQGNADTQYF,TGCGCCAGCAGCCAGGTCCCGGGACAGGGGAATGCAGATACGCAGTATTTT
TRBD1,TRBV7-8,TRBJ2-1,-,CASSLGNRGASYNEQFF,TGTGCCAGCAGCTTAGGAAACAGGGGAGCCTCCTACAATGAGCAGTTCTTC
TRBD2,TRBV18,TRBJ2-2,-,CASSPYSGSTGELFF,TGTGCCAGCTCACCATACAGCGGGAGCACCGGGGAGCTGTTTTTT
-,TRBV6-1,TRBJ2-4,once,CASSDGGGSKNIQYF,TGTGCCAGCAGTGACGGAGGCGGGTCCAAAAACATTCAGTACTTC
TRBD2,TRBV5-6,TRBJ2-4,-,CASSLLDGRLNIQYF,TGTGCCAGCAGCCTCCTGGACGGGAGGTTAAACATTCAGTACTTC
-,TRBV19,TRBJ2-7,-,CASSIARDSLYEQYF,TGTGCCAGTAGTATAGCCCGGGACTCTCTCTACGAGCAGTACTTC
-,TRBV5-1,TRBJ1-3,few,CASRVSSGNTIYF,TGCGCCTCCAGGGTCAGCTCTGGAAACACCATATATTTT
TRBD1,TRBV15,TRBJ2-3,-,CATSRDTGGLSTDTQYF,TGTGCCACCAGCAGAGATACAGGGGGACTTAGCACAGATACGCAGTATTTT
TRBD2,TRBV30,TRBJ2-7,-,CAWSVRSPSGEQYF,TGTGCCTGGAGTGTACGGTCGCCTAGCGGCGAGCAGTACTTC
TRBD2,TRBV19,TRBJ2-1,-,CASSIPARTSGGRSYNEQFF,TGTGCCAGTAGTATCCCTGCGAGGACTAGCGGGGGACGCTCCTACAATGAGCAGTTCTTC
TRBD1,TRBV25-1,TRBJ2-1,-,CASSAWDRNNEQFF,TGTGCCAGCAGTGCTTGGGACAGGAACAATGAGCAGTTCTTC
TRBD1,TRBV27,TRBJ1-1,-,CASSPTGGGANTEAFF,TGTGCCAGCAGTCCCACAGGGGGCGGTGCGAACACTGAAGCTTTCTTT
TRBD1,TRBV18,TRBJ1-1,-,CASSPSTGGTEAFF,TGTGCCAGCTCACCCTCGACAGGGGGCACTGAAGCTTTCTTT
TRBD2,TRBV7-9,TRBJ2-7,-,CSSSLASQRGAYEQYF,TGTTCCAGCAGCTTAGCGAGCCAGCGGGGCGCCTACGAGCAGTACTTC
TRBD2,TRBV6-5,TRBJ2-3,-,CASSPARRELDTQYF,TGTGCCAGCAGTCCCGCGAGGCGGGAGTTAGATACGCAGTATTTT
TRBD2,TRBV4-1,TRBJ2-1,-,CASSKIAGVYNEQFF,TGCGCCAGCAGCAAAATAGCGGGAGTCTACAATGAGCAGTTCTTC
TRBD2,TRBV7-9,TRBJ2-2,-,CASSDPLAGGPNTGELFF,TGTGCCAGCTCCGATCCCTTGGCGGGAGGGCCGAACACCGGGGAGCTGTTTTTT
TRBD2,TRBV4-3,TRBJ2-3,-,CASSQERVMGLAGTNTQYF,TGCGCCAGCAGCCAAGAGAGAGTTATGGGACTAGCGGGGACCAATACGCAGTATTTT
TRBD2,TRBV10-2,TRBJ2-7,-,CASSPYEDSAGGHEQYF,TGCGCCAGCAGTCCTTACGAGGACTCAGCGGGGGGACACGAGCAGTACTTC
TRBD1,TRBV5-4,TRBJ1-3,few,CASSPETGTGNTIYF,TGTGCCAGCAGCCCAGAGACAGGGACTGGAAACACCATATATTTT
TRBD1,TRBV30,TRBJ2-3,-,CAWSLGQGVTDTQYF,TGTGCCTGGAGTTTGGGACAGGGGGTCACAGATACGCAGTATTTT
TRBD1,TRBV29-1,TRBJ1-2,-,CSVPTVGDSPSGYTF,TGCAGCGTCCCAACGGTTGGGGACAGCCCTTCGGGCTACACCTTC